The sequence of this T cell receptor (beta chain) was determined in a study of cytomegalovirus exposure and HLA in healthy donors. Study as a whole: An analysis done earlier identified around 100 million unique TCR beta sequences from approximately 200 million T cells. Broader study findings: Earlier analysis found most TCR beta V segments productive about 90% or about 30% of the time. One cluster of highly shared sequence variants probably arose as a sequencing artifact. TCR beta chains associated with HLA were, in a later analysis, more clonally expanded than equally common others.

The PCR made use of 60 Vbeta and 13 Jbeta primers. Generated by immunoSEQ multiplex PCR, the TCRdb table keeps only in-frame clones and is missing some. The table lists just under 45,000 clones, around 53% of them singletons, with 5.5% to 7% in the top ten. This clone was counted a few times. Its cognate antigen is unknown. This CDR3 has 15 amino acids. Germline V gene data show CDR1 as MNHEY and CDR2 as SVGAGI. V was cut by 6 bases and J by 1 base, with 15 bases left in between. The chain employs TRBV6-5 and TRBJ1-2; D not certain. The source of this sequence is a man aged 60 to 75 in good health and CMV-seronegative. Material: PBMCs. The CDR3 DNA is TGTGCCAGCAGAGCGAACATAGATATTAACTATGGCTACACCTTC. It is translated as CASRANIDINYGYTF.